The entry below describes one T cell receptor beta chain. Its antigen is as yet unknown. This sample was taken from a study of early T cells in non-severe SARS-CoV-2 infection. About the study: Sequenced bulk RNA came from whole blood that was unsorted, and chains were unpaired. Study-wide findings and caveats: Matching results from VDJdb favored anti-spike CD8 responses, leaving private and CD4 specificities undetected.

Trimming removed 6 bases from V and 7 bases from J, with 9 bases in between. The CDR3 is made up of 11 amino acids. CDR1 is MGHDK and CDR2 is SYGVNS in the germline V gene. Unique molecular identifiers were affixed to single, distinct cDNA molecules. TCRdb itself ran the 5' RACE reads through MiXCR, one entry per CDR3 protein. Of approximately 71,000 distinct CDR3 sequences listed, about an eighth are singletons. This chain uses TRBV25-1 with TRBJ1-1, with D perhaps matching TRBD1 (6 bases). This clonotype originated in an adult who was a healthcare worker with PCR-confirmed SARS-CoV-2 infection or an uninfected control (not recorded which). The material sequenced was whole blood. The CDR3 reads CASSPGHEAFF. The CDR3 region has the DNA TGTGCCAGCAGCCCGGGACATGAAGCTTTCTTT.